This T cell receptor beta chain was profiled in a study of blood T cell repertoires in COVID-19. Study summary: COVID-19 samples collected from the United States, Italy and Spain covered acute and convalescent phases.

This CDR3 comprises 13 residues. Deletions cut 6 bases from V and 2 bases from J, with 9 bases between. Germline V gives CDR1 MNHEY, CDR2 SVGEGT. Libraries were prepared by immunoSEQ multiplex PCR; TCRdb keeps only in-frame clonotypes and omits some of them. The sample lists about 200,000 clones, about 86% occurring once. Sequencing was performed on PBMCs or T cells enriched from blood (not recorded which). The sequence came from a middle-aged woman in a cohort exposed to, infected with or recovered from COVID-19 (not recorded which). This rearrangement joins TRBV6-2 or TRBV6-3 to TRBJ2-3; tentative D call: TRBD2 (5 bases). For the CDR3, the DNA is TGTGCCAGCAGCCTTAGCGACACAGATACGCAGTATTTT. Amino acid sequence: CASSLSDTDTQYF.